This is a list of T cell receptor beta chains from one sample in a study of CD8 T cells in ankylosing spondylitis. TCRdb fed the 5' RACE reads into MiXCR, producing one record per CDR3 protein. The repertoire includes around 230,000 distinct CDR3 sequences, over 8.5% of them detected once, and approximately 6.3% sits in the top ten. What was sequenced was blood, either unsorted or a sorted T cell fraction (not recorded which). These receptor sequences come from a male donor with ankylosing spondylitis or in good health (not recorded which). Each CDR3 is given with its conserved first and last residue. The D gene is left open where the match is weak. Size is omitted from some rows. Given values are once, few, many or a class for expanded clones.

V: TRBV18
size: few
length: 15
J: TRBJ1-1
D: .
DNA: TGTGCCAGCTCACCAGAGGGCCAGGGGAGGGCTGAAGCTTTCTTT
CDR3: CASSPEGQGRAEAFF

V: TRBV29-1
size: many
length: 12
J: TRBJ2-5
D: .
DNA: TGCAGCGTTGTGACTTCGTCGGAGACCCAGTACTTC
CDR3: CSVVTSSETQYF

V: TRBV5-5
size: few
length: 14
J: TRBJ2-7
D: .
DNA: TGTGCCAGCAGCTTCGGCCAGGGATTCTACGAGCAGTACTTC
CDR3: CASSFGQGFYEQYF

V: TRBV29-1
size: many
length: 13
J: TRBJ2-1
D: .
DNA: TGCAGCGTTGGACAGTCACTATACAATGAGCAGTTCTTC
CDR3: CSVGQSLYNEQFF

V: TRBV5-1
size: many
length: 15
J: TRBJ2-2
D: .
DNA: TGCGCCAGCAGCTTTGGGCAGGGTGACACCGGGGAGCTGTTTTTT
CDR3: CASSFGQGDTGELFF

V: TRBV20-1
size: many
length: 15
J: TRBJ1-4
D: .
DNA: TGCAGTGCTAGTGCGGGGTCATCAACTAATGAAAAACTGTTTTTT
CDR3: CSASAGSSTNEKLFF

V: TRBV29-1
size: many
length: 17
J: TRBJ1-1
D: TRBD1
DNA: TGCAGCGTTGAGGTAGGGACAGGGATTCCCTTGAGGGTTGAAGCTTTCTTT
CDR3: CSVEVGTGIPLRVEAFF

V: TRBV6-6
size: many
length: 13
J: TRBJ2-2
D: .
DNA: TGTGCCAGCAGTTACCCTATTGCCGGGGAGCTGTTTTTT
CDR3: CASSYPIAGELFF

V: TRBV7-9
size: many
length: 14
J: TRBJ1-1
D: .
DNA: TGTGCCAGCAGCTCCGGGACTTGGGACACTGAAGCTTTCTTT
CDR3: CASSSGTWDTEAFF

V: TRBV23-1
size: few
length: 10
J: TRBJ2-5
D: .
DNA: TGCGCCACCCTTCCTGAGACCCAGTACTTC
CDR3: CATLPETQYF

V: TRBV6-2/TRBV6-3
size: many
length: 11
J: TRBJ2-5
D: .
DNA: TGTGCCAGCACCAACCGGGAGACCCAGTACTTC
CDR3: CASTNRETQYF

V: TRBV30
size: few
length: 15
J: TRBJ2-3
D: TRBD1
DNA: TGTGCCTGGTCACAGGGGGCGCGTAGCACAGATACGCAGTATTTT
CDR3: CAWSQGARSTDTQYF

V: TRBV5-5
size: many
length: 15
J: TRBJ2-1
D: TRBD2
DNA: TGTGCCAGCAGCCGACTAGCGCGTTCCTACAATGAGCAGTTCTTC
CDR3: CASSRLARSYNEQFF

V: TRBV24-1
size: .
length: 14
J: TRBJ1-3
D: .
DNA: TGTGCCACCAGCGAGGAAGGTCCTGGAAACACCATATATTTT
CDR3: CATSEEGPGNTIYF

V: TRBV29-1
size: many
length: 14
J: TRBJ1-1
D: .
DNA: TGCAGCGCCGACGTTAGGGGGGGGAACACTGAAGCTTTCTTT
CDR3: CSADVRGGNTEAFF

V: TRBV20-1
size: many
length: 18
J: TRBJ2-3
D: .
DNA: TGCAGTGCTAGAGATTCTCGGGATCCGGGCTTTGACACAGATACGCAGTATTTT
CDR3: CSARDSRDPGFDTDTQYF

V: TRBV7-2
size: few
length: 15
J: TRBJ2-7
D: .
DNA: TGTGCCAGCAGCTTAGTAGGGGGGTCGTGGGACGAGCAGTACTTC
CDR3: CASSLVGGSWDEQYF

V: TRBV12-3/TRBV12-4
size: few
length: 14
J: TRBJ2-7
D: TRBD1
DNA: TGTGCCAGCAGCCATGCCGGGACAGGCTACGAGCAGTACTTC
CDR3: CASSHAGTGYEQYF

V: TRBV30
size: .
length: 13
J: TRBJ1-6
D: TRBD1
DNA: TGTGCCTGGAGAGGACAGGGTAATTCACCCCTCCACTTT
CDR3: CAWRGQGNSPLHF

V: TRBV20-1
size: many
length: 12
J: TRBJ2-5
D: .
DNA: TGCAGTGCGCCCCGACAGCGGGAGACCCAGTACTTC
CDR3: CSAPRQRETQYF

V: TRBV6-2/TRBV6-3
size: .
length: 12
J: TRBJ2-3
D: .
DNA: TGTGCCAGCAGCGAGGTGGGGGATACGCAGTATTTT
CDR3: CASSEVGDTQYF

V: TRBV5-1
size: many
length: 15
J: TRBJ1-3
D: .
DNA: TGCGCCAGCAGCACCCGGGACGGCTCTGGAAACACCATATATTTT
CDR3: CASSTRDGSGNTIYF

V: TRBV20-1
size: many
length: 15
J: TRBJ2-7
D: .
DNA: TGCAGTGCTACGGGCGGGCCGAAGAGCTCCTACGAGCAGTACTTC
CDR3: CSATGGPKSSYEQYF

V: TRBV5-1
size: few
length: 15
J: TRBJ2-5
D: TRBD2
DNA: TGCGCCAGCAGCTTGGCCGGGAGGATACAAGAGACCCAGTACTTC
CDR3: CASSLAGRIQETQYF

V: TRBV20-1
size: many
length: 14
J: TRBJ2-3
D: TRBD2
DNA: TGCAGTGCTACTGGGGCGGGGGGGACAGATACGCAGTATTTT
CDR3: CSATGAGGTDTQYF

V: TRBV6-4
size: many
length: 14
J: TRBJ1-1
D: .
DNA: TGTGCCAGCAGTGACTCTTCGAGAGCCACTGAAGCTTTCTTT
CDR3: CASSDSSRATEAFF

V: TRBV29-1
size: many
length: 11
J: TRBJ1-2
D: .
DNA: TGCAGCGCCCCGGGTCCGCTCGGAAATTCCTTC
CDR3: CSAPGPLGNSF

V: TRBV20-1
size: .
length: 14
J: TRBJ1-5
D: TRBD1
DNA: TGCAGTGCTGGACAGGGGGGTTATGGACAGCCCCAGCATTTT
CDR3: CSAGQGGYGQPQHF

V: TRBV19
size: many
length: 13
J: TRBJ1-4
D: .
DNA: TGTGCCAGTAGCGCGGCAACTAATGAAAAACTGTTTTTT
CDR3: CASSAATNEKLFF

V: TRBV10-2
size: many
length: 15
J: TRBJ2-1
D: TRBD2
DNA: TGCGCCAGCAGCGCGGGACTAGCAGCCAGGGATGAGCAGTTCTTC
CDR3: CASSAGLAARDEQFF

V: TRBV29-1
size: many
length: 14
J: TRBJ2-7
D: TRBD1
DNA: TGCAGCGTTGAAGATCGAGGGACAGCCTACGAGCAGTACTTC
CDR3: CSVEDRGTAYEQYF

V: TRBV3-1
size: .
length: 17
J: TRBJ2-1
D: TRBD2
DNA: TGTGCCAGCAGCCCGGGAAGCCTAGCGGGGGCCTACAATGAGCAGTTCTTC
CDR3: CASSPGSLAGAYNEQFF

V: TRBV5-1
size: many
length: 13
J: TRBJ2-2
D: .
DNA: TGCGCCAGCAGCTCGACGGCCACCGGGGAGCTGTTTTTT
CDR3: CASSSTATGELFF

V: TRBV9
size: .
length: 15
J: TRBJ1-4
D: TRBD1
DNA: TGTGCCAGCAGCGTAGGCGGACAGGTTAATGAAAAACTGTTTTTT
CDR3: CASSVGGQVNEKLFF